This T cell receptor (beta chain) was sequenced for a study of T cell repertoires in cytomegalovirus infection. Across the study: Based on public TCR beta signatures, there were indications of CMV infection and of a matching HLA type. General observations from the study: HLA-C-restricted CMV-specific TCR beta clonotypes prevailed in the ex vivo response. People with CMV and the relevant HLA were identified by cumulative public TCR beta family frequency.

Germline V lookup: CDR1 DFQATT, CDR2 SNEGSKA (reference sequence). With 0 bases removed from V and 1 base from J, the gap between germline ends came to 13 bases. The CDR3 is 16 amino acids. Each CDR3 protein gets one entry after TCRdb re-called the reads with MiXCR. The sample lists around 550,000 distinct CDR3 sequences; around a quarter were seen once. About this clonotype: Its antigen is unidentified.

The V gene is TRBV20-1, the J gene TRBJ1-5; no clear D gene. The receptor comes from a human donor in good health (CMV status not recorded). Some clones in this sample may be carry-over from other donors' samples. The sequencing input was PBMCs. The CDR3 DNA sequence: TGCAGTGCTAGAGATGTGGGCCGCAGCAGCAATCAGCCCCAGCATTTT. It specifies CSARDVGRSSNQPQHF.